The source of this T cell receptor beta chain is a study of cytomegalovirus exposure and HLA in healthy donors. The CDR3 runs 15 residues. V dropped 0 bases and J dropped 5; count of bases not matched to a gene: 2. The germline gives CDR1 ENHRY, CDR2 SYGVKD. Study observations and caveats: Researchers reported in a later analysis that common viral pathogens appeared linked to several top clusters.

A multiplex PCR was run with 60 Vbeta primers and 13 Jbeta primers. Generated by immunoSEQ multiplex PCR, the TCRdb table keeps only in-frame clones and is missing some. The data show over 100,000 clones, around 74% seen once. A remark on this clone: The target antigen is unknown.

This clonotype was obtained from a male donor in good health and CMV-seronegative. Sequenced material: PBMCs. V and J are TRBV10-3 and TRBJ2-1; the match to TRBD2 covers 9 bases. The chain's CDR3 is CAISESAGGNNEQFF. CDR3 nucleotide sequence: TGTGCCATCAGTGAGTCTGCGGGAGGGAACAATGAGCAGTTCTTC.